The 15 T cell receptor beta chains presented below share a single source sample, sequenced in a study of shared clonotypes between healthy human individuals. Sequencing was performed with immunoSEQ multiplex PCR; in TCRdb, only in-frame clones are kept and a portion is missing. The data hold some 2.3 million clones, with about 92% observed a single time. The source material was naive CD4+ T cells from PBMCs. As to subset: CD45RA+ positively selected. These receptors came from a man aged 18 to 35 in good health. Some clones in this sample may be carry-over from other donors' samples.

The J gene is TRBJ2-5, the V gene TRBV28; a possible D gene is TRBD1 (6 bases). The CDR3 sequence is 14 residues long. Germline V gives CDR1 MDHEN, CDR2 SYDVKM. V shed 8 bases and J shed 1 base, with 14 bases lying between them. The CDR3 reads CASGQTGTQETQYF. CDR3 sequence (DNA): TGTGCCAGCGGACAGACAGGAACCCAAGAGACCCAGTACTTC.

A word on this clone: This CDR3 is also generated by other DNA sequences in the sample. This chain connects TRBV10-3 to TRBJ2-4; the match to TRBD1 covers 8 bases. Germline V gene data show CDR1 as ENHRY and CDR2 as SYGVKD. V shed 6 bases and J 5 bases; nucleotides not matched to a gene: 3. This CDR3 comprises 13 residues. This CDR3 reads CAIRSGGENIQYF. The CDR3 coding sequence is TGTGCCATCAGATCAGGGGGCGAAAACATTCAGTACTTC.

The rearrangement uses TRBV2 and TRBJ1-1; no clear D gene. This CDR3 comprises 14 residues. V lost 4 bases, J lost 0 bases, and 9 bases lay in between. In germline, CDR1 is SNHLY, CDR2 FYNNEI. The CDR3 bases are TGTGCCAGCAGTGGGCAGATCTTGAACACTGAAGCTTTCTTT. Amino acid sequence: CASSGQILNTEAFF.

The chain joins TRBV28 to TRBJ2-7; 7 bases fit TRBD1. V dropped 8 bases and J dropped 5; count of bases not matched to a gene: 9. CDR1 and CDR2 from the germline V gene are MDHEN and SYDVKM. The CDR3 runs to 13 residues. CDR3: CASWGQKGNEQYF. CDR3 DNA sequence: TGTGCCAGCTGGGGACAGAAGGGCAACGAGCAGTACTTC.

The rearrangement joins TRBV7-3 to TRBJ2-6; 9 positions agree with TRBD1. This CDR3 has 16 amino acids. Germline CDR1 SGHTA, CDR2 FQGTGA. V dropped 3 bases and J dropped 4; count of bases not matched to a gene: 4. The CDR3 sequence: CASSLDRGTGANVLTF. DNA of the CDR3: TGTGCCAGCAGCTTGGACAGGGGTACCGGGGCCAACGTCCTGACTTTC.

Comment on this clone: Different DNA sequences within this sample yield the same CDR3. The chain employs TRBV18 and TRBJ2-1; D ambiguous. The CDR3 consists of 15 residues. V lost 2 bases and J lost 0, with 8 bases in between. Germline CDR1 and CDR2: KGHSH and LQKENI. CDR3 sequence reads: CASSPVGSSYNEQFF. The DNA for the CDR3 is TGTGCCAGCTCACCAGTGGGCAGCTCCTACAATGAGCAGTTCTTC. Variable domain in full (rest from reference TRBV18 and TRBJ2-1): NAGVMQNPRHLVRRRGQEARLRCSPMKGHSHVYWYRQLPEEGLKFMVYLQKENIIDESGMPKERFSAEFPKEGPSILRIQQVVRGDSAAYFCASSPVGSSYNEQFFGPGTRLTVL.

V and J are TRBV28 and TRBJ2-2; perhaps TRBD2 as D (7 bases). Germline V gene sequence: CDR1 MDHEN, CDR2 SYDVKM. The CDR3 totals 15 residues. V was trimmed by 4 bases and J by 5 bases, leaving 14 bases between them. CDR3 nucleotide sequence: TGTGCCAGCAGTTACCGGGGGGCACGAACCGGGGAGCTGTTTTTT. As protein: CASSYRGARTGELFF.

This clone was counted only a few times. The gene calls are TRBV9 and TRBJ1-5; TRBD1 might be the D (5 bases). V lost 5 bases and J lost 5, with 14 bases in between. Germline CDR1 is SGDLS and CDR2 is YYNGEE. The CDR3 extends over 14 amino acids. CDR3 in DNA: TGTGCCAGCAGTAGGGTGCCGGGGGATCAGCCCCAGCATTTT. This sequence encodes CASSRVPGDQPQHF.

Notes on this clone: Other nucleotide sequences from this sample produce the same CDR3. V usage is TRBV5-1 and J usage is TRBJ2-1; 14 bases line up with TRBD2. CDR3 length equals 17 residues. Germline values: CDR1 SGHRS, CDR2 YFSETQ. Trimming at V came to 0 bases and at J to 7 bases, leaving 6 bases not matched to a gene. In DNA, the CDR3 is TGCGCCAGCAGCTTGGGACTAGCGGGAGGGCCTAGTAATGAGCAGTTCTTC. It encodes CASSLGLAGGPSNEQFF.

Comments on this clone: Additional DNA sequences in this sample encode the identical CDR3. V and J are TRBV18 and TRBJ2-7; D is ambiguous. Germline CDR1 KGHSH, CDR2 LQKENI. Trimming left V 3 bases short and J 2 bases short, with 8 bases between. The CDR3 totals 13 residues. The DNA for the CDR3 is TGTGCCAGCTCACCGGGCACAACCTACGAGCAGTACTTC. This encodes CASSPGTTYEQYF.

This rearrangement joins TRBV12-5 to TRBJ2-4; 8 nucleotides agree with TRBD1. V gave up 1 base and J gave up 0 bases; unmatched junction bases: 8. The CDR3 consists of 18 residues. Germline V lookup: CDR1 LGHNT, CDR2 FRNRAP. CDR3 DNA sequence: TGTGCTAGTGGTTTGGGGACAGGGCGTCTACTAGCCAAAAACATTCAGTACTTC. Translating gives CASGLGTGRLLAKNIQYF.

The chain links TRBV5-1 to TRBJ2-1; maybe TRBD2 (6 bases). Trimming cost V 2 bases and J 2 bases, with 11 bases left between them. Germline V gene lookup returns CDR1 SGHRS and CDR2 YFSETQ. This CDR3 has 15 amino acids. DNA of the CDR3: TGCGCCAGCAGCTTTAGCGGAGAAGCCTACAATGAGCAGTTCTTC. The encoded protein is CASSFSGEAYNEQFF.

This clone was recorded once. The rearrangement uses TRBV7-8 and TRBJ2-5; D tentatively fits TRBD1 or TRBD2 (6 bases each). This CDR3 contains 14 residues. Germline CDR1 SGHVS, CDR2 FQNEAQ. V was clipped by 5 bases and J by 5 bases, with 15 bases between them. CDR3 sequence: CASSHRRGDETQYF. The CDR3 DNA sequence: TGTGCCAGCAGCCACCGTAGGGGGGACGAGACCCAGTACTTC.

V gene TRBV7-7 combines with J gene TRBJ2-1; D not resolved. CDR1 is SSHAT and CDR2 is FNYEAQ in the germline V gene (reference sequence). The V gene lost 1 base and the J gene lost 8 bases, with 12 bases spanning the gap. CDR3 length: 14 residues. In DNA, the CDR3 is TGTGCCAGCAGCTTAGACTCCACCCGCGATGAGCAGTTCTTC. It specifies CASSLDSTRDEQFF.

The chain uses TRBV28 and TRBJ1-5, with 9 bases identical to TRBD1. Germline assignment: CDR1 MDHEN and CDR2 SYDVKM. Trimming at V came to 8 bases and at J to 7 bases, leaving 12 bases not matched to a gene. The CDR3 has 15 amino acids. The CDR3 here is CASPPGGQGLQPQHF. The CDR3 region has the DNA TGTGCCAGCCCACCCGGCGGACAGGGGTTGCAGCCCCAGCATTTT.